This record looks at one T cell receptor beta chain sequence and its context. Its specificity is not known. In the study's own analysis: For the immunoSEQ data, sequences were junction-only without quality scores, so filtering differed. The table came from immunoSEQ multiplex PCR; TCRdb's copy has only in-frame clones and leaves some out. V and J calls and clone size are copied from that table; D and trimming were computed from the DNA. The top ten clones hold roughly 0.13% of a sample with millions of clones, approximately 90% of them seen once. The record originates from a study of shared clonotypes between healthy human individuals. General observations from the study: Researchers found naive subsets generally carried larger estimated richness than memory subsets. Compared with clonotypes that all four donors shared, non-shared clonotypes had lower generation probabilities. It was only blood that was sampled, and tissue repertoires likely differ.

This CDR3 contains 15 residues. Germline V gene data show CDR1 as MNHNS and CDR2 as SASEGT. With 2 bases clipped from V and 2 bases from J, the junction kept 3 bases outside the gene matches. The material sequenced was naive CD4+ T cells sorted from blood. Sample subset: CD45RA+ positively selected. The TCR sequence derives from a young man in good health. The chain is built from TRBV6-1 and TRBJ2-1; 7 nucleotides agree with TRBD2. The CDR3 sequence: CASSEWREPYNEQFF. CDR3 nucleotide sequence: TGTGCCAGCAGTGAATGGCGGGAGCCCTACAATGAGCAGTTCTTC.